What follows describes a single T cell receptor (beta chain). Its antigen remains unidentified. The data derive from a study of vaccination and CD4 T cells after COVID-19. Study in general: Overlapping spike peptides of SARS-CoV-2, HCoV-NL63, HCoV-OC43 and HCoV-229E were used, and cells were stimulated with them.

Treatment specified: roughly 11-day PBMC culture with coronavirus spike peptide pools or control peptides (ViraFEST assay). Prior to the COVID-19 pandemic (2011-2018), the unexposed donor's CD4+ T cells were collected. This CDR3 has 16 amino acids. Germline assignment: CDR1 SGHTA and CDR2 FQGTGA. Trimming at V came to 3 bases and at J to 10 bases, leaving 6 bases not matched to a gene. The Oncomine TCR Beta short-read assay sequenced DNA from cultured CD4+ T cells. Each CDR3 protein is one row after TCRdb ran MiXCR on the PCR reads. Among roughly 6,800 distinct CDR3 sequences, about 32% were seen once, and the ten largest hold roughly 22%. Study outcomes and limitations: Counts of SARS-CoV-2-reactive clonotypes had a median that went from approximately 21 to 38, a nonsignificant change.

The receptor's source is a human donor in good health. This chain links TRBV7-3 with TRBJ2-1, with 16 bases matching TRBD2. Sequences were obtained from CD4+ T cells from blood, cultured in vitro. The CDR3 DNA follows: TGTGCCAGCAGCTTGGGGACTAGCGGGGGGGTAAAGGAGCAGTTCTTC. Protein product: CASSLGTSGGVKEQFF.